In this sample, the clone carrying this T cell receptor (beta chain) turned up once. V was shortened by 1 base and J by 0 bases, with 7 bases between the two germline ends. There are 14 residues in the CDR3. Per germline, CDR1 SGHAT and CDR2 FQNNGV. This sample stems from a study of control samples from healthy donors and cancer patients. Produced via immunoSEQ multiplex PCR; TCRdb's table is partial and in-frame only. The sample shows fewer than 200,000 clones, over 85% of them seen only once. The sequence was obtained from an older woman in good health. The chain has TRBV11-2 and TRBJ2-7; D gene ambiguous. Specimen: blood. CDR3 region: CASSLGVGSYEQYF. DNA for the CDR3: TGTGCCAGCAGCTTAGGGGTGGGCTCCTACGAGCAGTACTTC. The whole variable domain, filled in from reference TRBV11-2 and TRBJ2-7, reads EAGVAQSPRYKIIEKRQSVAFWCNPISGHATLYWYQQILGQGPKLLIQFQNNGVVDDSQLPKDRFSAERLKGVDSTLKIQPAKLEDSAVYLCASSLGVGSYEQYFGPGTRLTVT.